This TCR beta chain was retrieved from a study of spatial heterogeneity in lung cancer (dated by TCRdb to about 2019). About the full investigation: More beta-chain than alpha-chain transcripts were consistently detected, likely reflecting higher beta-chain transcript abundance. In the raw uncorrected reads, each unique combination of TCR and UMI appeared more than ten times on average. The study quantitatively compared TCR alpha and beta repertoires across multiple tumor regions, matched nontumor lung and blood in non-small cell lung cancer. The study linked features of the TCR repertoire to counts of nonsynonymous mutations, which were determined by whole-exome sequencing of tumor tissue. At surgery, 220 tumor regions, approximately 64 matched nontumor lung samples and 50 to 60 PBMC samples were TCR-sequenced for both alpha and beta chains.

For CDR1 and CDR2, the germline V gene lists ENHRY and SYGVKD. Deletion took 4 bases off V and 2 bases off J, with a span of 14 bases between the germline ends. The CDR3 contains 15 residues, cysteine and phenylalanine counted. The retained sequence is limited to the CDR3, 45 bases, with the frame set at the first base. Broad study findings and their caveats: Confirming at a functional level the hypothesis that regional TCRs recognize regional mutations was considered to require additional single-cell paired TCR alpha and beta sequencing.

By sample share, this clonotype is medium-sized (0.01 to 0.1%). This clone's antigen is unknown. The input lacks base qualities; no much larger clone sits a single base away. To prepare the library, 5' RACE was applied. TCRdb names NextSeq 500 as the instrument used. In the TCR library protocol, a unique molecular identifier was attached to each TCR cDNA molecule so that PCR and sequencing errors could be corrected. On the study's bioinformatics: Decombinator tools were used for TCR identification, UMI-based error correction and CDR3 extraction. Expanded TCRs were defined as those above a frequency of 2 per 1,000, corresponding to the top 1% of the tumor frequency distribution. Renyi diversity was calculated using the R vegan package after each repertoire was subsampled 100 times to 5,000 TCRs. CDR3 similarity networks were built from amino acid triplet string-kernel similarity, connecting CDR3s with pairwise similarity above 0.82. The raw public reads went through TCRdb reprocessing: fastp at Q25, MiXCR clone calling, in-frame beta chains kept. Each CDR3 protein appears once, grouped with its most common genes and DNA. For this entry, the V and J calls and clone size follow TCRdb and not the study's own pipeline. For this sample there are about 2,100 distinct CDR3 sequences; about 9% appear just once. The biggest ten clones account for about 21% of the sample.

Taken with the paper, the label for time point translates to: sample taken at primary tumor resection. Samples were obtained from approximately 72 patients with early-stage, untreated non-small cell lung cancer from the lung TRACERx cohort. Without any cell sorting, TCR sequencing was performed on whole RNA extracted either from tumor and nontumor lung tissue or from cryopreserved PBMC samples. Only patients for whom sufficient RNA was available from at least two tumor regions were selected for TCR sequencing. Before selection, tumor and adjacent nontumor lung specimens were reviewed by a lung pathologist.

The specimen was normal lung tissue next to the tumor, collected at surgery. The chain is made from TRBV10-3 and TRBJ1-1; the D gene is perhaps TRBD1, on 6 matching bases. The TCR was taken from a female donor with early-stage non-small cell lung cancer. CDR3 loop: CAISGSDRANTEAFF. The nucleotides read TGTGCCATCAGTGGTTCGGACAGAGCTAACACTGAAGCTTTCTTT.